The rows below give T cell receptor beta chains drawn from one sample of a study of CD8+ T cells in alopecia areata. The repertoire was sequenced with immunoSEQ multiplex PCR; TCRdb's copy has only in-frame clones and lacks some. The data show about 280,000 clones, 55% to 70% seen once. The sequences come from CD4+ T cells sorted from blood, collected at week 24, from a patient treated with tofacitinib. These TCRs come from a human donor with alopecia areata. CDR3s include the opening cysteine and the closing phenylalanine or tryptophan. D genes are given only for firm matches. Not every row has a clone size; where given, it reads once, few, many or a size class.

size: -; J: TRBJ2-7; V: TRBV28; D: -; CDR3: CASKQLYEQYF; DNA: TGTGCCAGCAAACAGCTCTACGAGCAGTACTTC
size: -; J: TRBJ1-2; V: TRBV28; D: TRBD1; CDR3: CASSRQGARLNYGYTF; DNA: TGTGCCAGCAGTCGACAGGGGGCAAGACTTAACTATGGCTACACCTTC
size: -; J: TRBJ1-4; V: TRBV29-1; D: -; CDR3: CSVEGTGRDEKLFF; DNA: TGCAGCGTTGAAGGTACAGGGCGGGATGAAAAACTGTTTTTT
size: -; J: TRBJ2-6; V: TRBV7-2; D: TRBD1; CDR3: CASSFSTGGTGANVLTF; DNA: TGTGCCAGCAGCTTTTCTACAGGGGGCACTGGGGCCAACGTCCTGACTTTC
size: -; J: TRBJ2-1; V: TRBV6-5; D: -; CDR3: CASSYRHNHGSLFF; DNA: TGTGCCAGCAGTTACCGCCACAACCACGGGTCCCTTTTCTTC
size: -; J: TRBJ1-2; V: TRBV14; D: TRBD1; CDR3: CASSQDLLTTGIGGYTF; DNA: TGTGCCAGCAGCCAAGATCTACTTACGACAGGGATCGGTGGCTACACCTTC
size: -; J: TRBJ1-1; V: TRBV28; D: -; CDR3: CASSLQGRGEAFF; DNA: TGTGCCAGCAGTTTACAGGGGCGGGGTGAAGCTTTCTTT
size: -; J: TRBJ2-7; V: TRBV20-1; D: -; CDR3: CSASYGYEQYF; DNA: TGCAGTGCTAGTTATGGGTACGAGCAGTACTTC
size: once; J: TRBJ1-1; V: TRBV30; D: TRBD1; CDR3: CAHGEPRAQGADEAFF; DNA: TGTGCCCACGGCGAGCCTAGGGCACAGGGGGCAGATGAAGCTTTCTTT
size: -; J: TRBJ1-1; V: TRBV7-2; D: -; CDR3: CASSFGLGRAEAFF; DNA: TGTGCCAGCAGCTTTGGCCTAGGCAGGGCTGAAGCTTTCTTT
size: -; J: TRBJ2-3; V: TRBV29-1; D: -; CDR3: CSVEDPDFGTDTQYF; DNA: TGCAGCGTTGAAGACCCGGACTTCGGCACAGATACGCAGTATTTT
size: -; J: TRBJ2-7; V: TRBV30; D: TRBD1; CDR3: CAFNHPGQGTYEQYF; DNA: TGTGCCTTCAACCACCCGGGACAGGGGACCTACGAGCAGTACTTC
size: few; J: TRBJ2-7; V: TRBV6-5; D: TRBD1; CDR3: CASSPGWDSSYEQYF; DNA: TGTGCCAGCAGTCCGGGCTGGGACAGCTCCTACGAGCAGTACTTC
size: -; J: TRBJ2-5; V: TRBV5-6; D: -; CDR3: CASSLAGVETQYF; DNA: TGTGCCAGCAGCTTGGCAGGGGTGGAGACCCAGTACTTC